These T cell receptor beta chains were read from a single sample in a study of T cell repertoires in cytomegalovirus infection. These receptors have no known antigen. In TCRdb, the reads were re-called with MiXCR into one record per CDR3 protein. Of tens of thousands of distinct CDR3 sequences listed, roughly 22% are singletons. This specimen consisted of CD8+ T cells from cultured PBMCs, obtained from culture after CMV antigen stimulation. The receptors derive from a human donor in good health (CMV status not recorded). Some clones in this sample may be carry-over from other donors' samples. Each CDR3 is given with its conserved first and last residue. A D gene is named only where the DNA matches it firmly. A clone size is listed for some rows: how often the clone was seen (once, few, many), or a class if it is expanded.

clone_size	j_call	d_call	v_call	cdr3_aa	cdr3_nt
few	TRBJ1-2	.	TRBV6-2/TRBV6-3	CASSSADGYGYTF	TGTGCCAGCAGTTCGGCGGACGGCTATGGCTACACCTTC
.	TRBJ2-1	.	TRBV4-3	CASSQAVAVNNEQFF	TGCGCCAGCAGCCAAGCAGTCGCGGTTAACAATGAGCAGTTCTTC
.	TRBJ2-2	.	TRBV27	CASSKITGELFF	TGTGCCAGCAGCAAAATCACCGGGGAGCTGTTTTTT
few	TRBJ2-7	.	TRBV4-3	CASSQDGGGANVQYF	TGCGCCAGCAGCCAAGATGGGGGGGGGGCGAACGTGCAGTACTTC
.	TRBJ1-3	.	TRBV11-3	CASSEVGGNTIYF	TGTGCCAGCAGCGAAGTTGGAGGAAACACCATATATTTT
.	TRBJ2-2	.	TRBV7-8	CASRLLGDNAGELFF	TGTGCCAGCAGATTGCTTGGGGATAACGCCGGGGAGCTGTTTTTT
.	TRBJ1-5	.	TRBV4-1	CASSPGSTNQPQHF	TGCGCCAGCAGCCCTGGGAGTACGAATCAGCCCCAGCATTTT
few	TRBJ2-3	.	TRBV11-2	CASSLGTFVSTDTQYF	TGTGCCAGCAGCTTAGGGACGTTCGTTAGCACAGATACGCAGTATTTT
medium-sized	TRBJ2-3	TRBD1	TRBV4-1	CASSQLDRGSTDTQYF	TGCGCCAGCAGCCAACTGGACAGGGGGTCCACAGATACGCAGTATTTT
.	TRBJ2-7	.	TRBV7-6	CASSPPGLYSYEQYF	TGTGCCAGCAGCCCGCCCGGGCTATACTCCTACGAGCAGTACTTC
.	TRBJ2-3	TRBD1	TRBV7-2	CASSLRQGSTDTQYF	TGTGCCAGCAGCTTACGACAGGGGAGCACAGATACGCAGTATTTT
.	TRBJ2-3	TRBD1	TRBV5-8	CASSKWTGPDTQYF	TGTGCCAGCAGCAAATGGACAGGTCCAGATACGCAGTATTTT
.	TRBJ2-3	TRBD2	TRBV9	CASSVGGSGDFTNTQYF	TGTGCCAGCAGCGTAGGGGGTAGCGGGGACTTCACAAATACGCAGTATTTT
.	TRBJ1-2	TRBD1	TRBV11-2	CASSPTRTGSNYGYTF	TGTGCCAGCAGCCCGACGAGGACAGGTTCTAACTATGGCTACACCTTC
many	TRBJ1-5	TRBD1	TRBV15	CATSRDTATGTGVQPQHF	TGTGCCACCAGCAGAGATACCGCGACCGGGACAGGGGTTCAGCCCCAGCATTTT
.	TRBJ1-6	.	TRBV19	CASSIVGTLSSYNSPLHF	TGTGCCAGTAGTATAGTCGGCACACTGAGCTCCTATAATTCACCCCTCCACTTT
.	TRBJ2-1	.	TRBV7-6	CASSSKSLDEQFF	TGTGCCAGCAGCTCGAAGAGTCTTGATGAGCAGTTCTTC
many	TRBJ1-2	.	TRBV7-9	CASSLRLTRMDGYTF	TGTGCCAGCAGCTTACGACTGACTAGGATGGATGGCTACACCTTC
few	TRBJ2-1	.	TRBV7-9	CASSPIGSNEQFF	TGTGCCAGCAGCCCAATCGGGAGTAATGAGCAGTTCTTC
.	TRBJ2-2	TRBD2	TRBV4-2	CASSQEIAGGRSGGELFF	TGTGCCAGCAGCCAGGAGATAGCGGGGGGCCGATCCGGCGGGGAGCTGTTTTTT
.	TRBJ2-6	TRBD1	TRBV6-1	CASSKLSGTASGANVLTF	TGTGCCAGCAGCAAATTATCCGGGACAGCCTCTGGGGCCAACGTCCTGACTTTC
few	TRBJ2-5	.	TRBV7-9	CASSLVGWQETQYF	TGTGCCAGCAGCTTAGTAGGGTGGCAAGAGACCCAGTACTTC
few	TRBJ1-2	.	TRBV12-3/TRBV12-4	CASSGQRNYGYTF	TGTGCCAGCAGCGGACAGCGGAACTATGGCTACACCTTC
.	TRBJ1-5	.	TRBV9	CASSVSGQQPQHF	TGTGCCAGCAGCGTTTCAGGGCAACAGCCCCAGCATTTT
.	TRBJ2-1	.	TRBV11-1	CASSPDSLEQFF	TGTGCCAGCAGCCCGGACAGCCTAGAGCAGTTCTTC
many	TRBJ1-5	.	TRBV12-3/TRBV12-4	CASSFSGNQPQHF	TGTGCCAGCAGTTTTTCAGGAAATCAGCCCCAGCATTTT
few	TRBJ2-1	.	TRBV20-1	CSARFFGSAYNEQFF	TGCAGTGCTAGATTTTTCGGGAGCGCGTACAATGAGCAGTTCTTC
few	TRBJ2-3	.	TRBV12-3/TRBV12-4	CASSFGPDTQYF	TGTGCCAGCAGTTTCGGCCCAGATACGCAGTATTTT
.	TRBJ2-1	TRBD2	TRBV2	CAAGDYNTNEQFF	TGTGCCGCGGGAGACTACAACACGAATGAGCAGTTCTTC
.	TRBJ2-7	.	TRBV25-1	CASSAATREEQYF	TGTGCCAGCAGTGCGGCCACACGGGAAGAGCAGTACTTC
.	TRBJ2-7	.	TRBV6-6	CASSQSRAIYEQYF	TGTGCCAGCAGTCAATCTCGGGCAATCTACGAGCAGTACTTC
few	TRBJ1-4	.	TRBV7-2	CASSLATALSEKLFF	TGTGCCAGCAGCTTAGCCACAGCACTATCTGAAAAACTGTTTTTT
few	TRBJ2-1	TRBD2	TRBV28	CASRGTSNEQFF	TGTGCCAGCAGGGGGACTAGCAATGAGCAGTTCTTC
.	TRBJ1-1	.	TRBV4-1	CASSQVFVKSTEAFF	TGCGCCAGCAGCCAAGTATTCGTGAAAAGCACTGAAGCTTTCTTT
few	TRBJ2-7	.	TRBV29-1	CSVPWAGDPYEQYF	TGCAGCGTCCCATGGGCAGGGGATCCCTACGAGCAGTACTTC
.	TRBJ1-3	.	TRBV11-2	CASSSSGLTVGNTIYF	TGTGCCAGCAGCTCCTCTGGCCTTACGGTTGGAAACACCATATATTTT
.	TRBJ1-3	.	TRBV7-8	CASSLAPRAGNTIYF	TGTGCCAGCAGCTTAGCGCCCAGAGCCGGAAACACCATATATTTT
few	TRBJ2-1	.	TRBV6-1	CASSEAPRTRSPYNEQFF	TGTGCCAGCAGTGAAGCGCCGAGGACAAGATCCCCATACAATGAGCAGTTCTTC
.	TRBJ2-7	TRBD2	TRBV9	CASSVDLAGGFYEQYF	TGTGCCAGCAGCGTAGACCTAGCGGGGGGATTTTACGAGCAGTACTTC
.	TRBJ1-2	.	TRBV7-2	CASSLARLPPGYTF	TGTGCCAGCAGCTTAGCCCGGCTACCGCCCGGCTACACCTTC
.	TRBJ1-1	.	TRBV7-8	CASSSLKPLNTEAFF	TGTGCCAGCAGCAGCTTGAAGCCCCTGAACACTGAAGCTTTCTTT